Listed below are T cell receptor beta chains from one sample, sequenced in a study of cytomegalovirus exposure and HLA in healthy donors. Some clones are missing from TCRdb's copy, which holds only in-frame ones; the method was immunoSEQ multiplex PCR. The data show about 98,000 clones, about 81% seen once. The sample was PBMCs. The receptors were sampled from a man aged 35-49 years in good health and CMV-seronegative. The CDR3 runs from the conserved cysteine through the conserved F or W. Fields, in order: D gene, J gene, V gene, clone size, CDR3 DNA, CDR3 protein. A D gene is named only where the DNA matches it firmly. Some rows mark clone size as missing; the rest say once, few, many or name a class of expanded clone.

d_call: TRBD2; j_call: TRBJ2-3; v_call: TRBV18; clone_size: -; cdr3_nt: TGTGCCAGCTCACCAAAAAGACTAGCGGGGGGGAAAGCAGATACGCAGTATTTT; cdr3_aa: CASSPKRLAGGKADTQYF
d_call: -; j_call: TRBJ2-2; v_call: TRBV29-1; clone_size: -; cdr3_nt: TGCAGCGTCTTTTCTCCGAGGACCGGGGAGCTGTTTTTT; cdr3_aa: CSVFSPRTGELFF
d_call: -; j_call: TRBJ2-7; v_call: TRBV7-9; clone_size: few; cdr3_nt: TGTGCCAGCAGCTCGGGGGAGCAGTACTTC; cdr3_aa: CASSSGEQYF
d_call: TRBD1; j_call: TRBJ2-7; v_call: TRBV10-3; clone_size: few; cdr3_nt: TGTGCCGCGGGTGACAGGGGATCCTACGAGCAGTACTTC; cdr3_aa: CAAGDRGSYEQYF
d_call: -; j_call: TRBJ1-5; v_call: TRBV7-2; clone_size: -; cdr3_nt: TGTGCCAGCAGCTCGCGCGGGGCTAGCAATCAGCCCCAGCATTTT; cdr3_aa: CASSSRGASNQPQHF
d_call: TRBD1; j_call: TRBJ2-7; v_call: TRBV13; clone_size: -; cdr3_nt: TGTGCCAGCACCAACAGGGGGTCCCCCTACGAGCAGTACTTC; cdr3_aa: CASTNRGSPYEQYF
d_call: -; j_call: TRBJ1-5; v_call: TRBV5-6; clone_size: -; cdr3_nt: TGTGCCAGCAGCTCACAGGGAGTGGGCAATCAGCCCCAGCATTTT; cdr3_aa: CASSSQGVGNQPQHF
d_call: -; j_call: TRBJ1-5; v_call: TRBV5-6; clone_size: -; cdr3_nt: TGTGCCAGCAGCCTGCGGGACAACGGGGGGAATCAGCCCCAGCATTTT; cdr3_aa: CASSLRDNGGNQPQHF
d_call: -; j_call: TRBJ1-5; v_call: TRBV18; clone_size: -; cdr3_nt: TGTGCCAGCTCACCCCGGGGGGGGGACGGCAATCAGCCCCAGCATTTT; cdr3_aa: CASSPRGGDGNQPQHF
d_call: -; j_call: TRBJ2-1; v_call: TRBV6-1; clone_size: -; cdr3_nt: TGTGCCAGCAGTGAATATAGCGGTGACAATGAGCAGTTCTTC; cdr3_aa: CASSEYSGDNEQFF
d_call: TRBD1; j_call: TRBJ2-7; v_call: TRBV15; clone_size: -; cdr3_nt: TGTGCCACCAGCGGGCTGACAGGGGGCGCCTACGAGCAGTACTTC; cdr3_aa: CATSGLTGGAYEQYF
d_call: -; j_call: TRBJ2-7; v_call: TRBV27; clone_size: -; cdr3_nt: TGTGCCAGCAGTCCCGCGACAGTCTCCTACGAGCAGTACTTC; cdr3_aa: CASSPATVSYEQYF
d_call: TRBD1; j_call: TRBJ1-1; v_call: TRBV2; clone_size: once; cdr3_nt: TGTGCCAGCAGGGAGGGACAGCTGCTTGAAGCTTTCTTT; cdr3_aa: CASREGQLLEAFF
d_call: TRBD1; j_call: TRBJ1-5; v_call: TRBV6-5; clone_size: -; cdr3_nt: TGTGCCAGCAGTTCGGACAGGGGCAAGAATCAGCCCCAGCATTTT; cdr3_aa: CASSSDRGKNQPQHF
d_call: TRBD1; j_call: TRBJ1-1; v_call: TRBV5-5; clone_size: -; cdr3_nt: TGTGCCAGCAGCTTGGGGGACAGGGTGGTTACTGAAGCTTTCTTT; cdr3_aa: CASSLGDRVVTEAFF
d_call: TRBD1; j_call: TRBJ1-2; v_call: TRBV29-1; clone_size: -; cdr3_nt: TGCAGCGTTGTGGGACAGGGGGCAACTGGCTACACCTTC; cdr3_aa: CSVVGQGATGYTF
d_call: TRBD1; j_call: TRBJ2-7; v_call: TRBV4-3; clone_size: once; cdr3_nt: TGCGCCAGCAGCCAAGGGACAGGGTTCTACGAGCAGTACTTC; cdr3_aa: CASSQGTGFYEQYF
d_call: -; j_call: TRBJ2-3; v_call: TRBV2; clone_size: few; cdr3_nt: TGTGCCAACGGGACAAAGGCCACAGATACGCAGTATTTT; cdr3_aa: CANGTKATDTQYF
d_call: -; j_call: TRBJ2-3; v_call: TRBV11-3; clone_size: -; cdr3_nt: TGTGCCAGCAGCTTAGGTGATGGGCAGGAAGTCACAGATACGCAGTATTTT; cdr3_aa: CASSLGDGQEVTDTQYF
d_call: -; j_call: TRBJ1-1; v_call: TRBV27; clone_size: -; cdr3_nt: TGTGCCAGCAGAAGCGACGCAACCATGAACACTGAAGCTTTCTTT; cdr3_aa: CASRSDATMNTEAFF
d_call: TRBD2; j_call: TRBJ2-3; v_call: TRBV9; clone_size: -; cdr3_nt: TGTGCCAGCAGCGTGGGGACTAGCGGGGAAGGGTATTTT; cdr3_aa: CASSVGTSGEGYF
d_call: -; j_call: TRBJ1-3; v_call: TRBV5-6; clone_size: -; cdr3_nt: TGTGCCAGCAGCTTTCAGGGGCACGGAAACACCATATATTTT; cdr3_aa: CASSFQGHGNTIYF
d_call: -; j_call: TRBJ2-2; v_call: TRBV4-3; clone_size: -; cdr3_nt: TGCGCCAGCAGCCAAGAATCCGGGTTCACCGGGGAGCTGTTTTTT; cdr3_aa: CASSQESGFTGELFF
d_call: -; j_call: TRBJ2-2; v_call: TRBV6-5; clone_size: -; cdr3_nt: TGTGCCAGCAGTTACGGAACGGGGAACACCGGGGAGCTGTTTTTC; cdr3_aa: CASSYGTGNTGELFF
d_call: -; j_call: TRBJ2-7; v_call: TRBV27; clone_size: once; cdr3_nt: TGTGCCAGCAGTTTGACCGGGACATCCGGCTTCGGGCAGTACTTC; cdr3_aa: CASSLTGTSGFGQYF
d_call: -; j_call: TRBJ2-7; v_call: TRBV5-5; clone_size: -; cdr3_nt: TGTGCCAGCAGCTTGGCCGGGACTCCCACCTACGAGCAGTACTTC; cdr3_aa: CASSLAGTPTYEQYF
d_call: -; j_call: TRBJ1-4; v_call: TRBV2; clone_size: -; cdr3_nt: TGTGCCAGCAGCGGAGAGAGACCCTCAACTAATGAAAAACTGTTTTTT; cdr3_aa: CASSGERPSTNEKLFF
d_call: -; j_call: TRBJ2-7; v_call: TRBV11-2; clone_size: -; cdr3_nt: TGTGCCAGCAGCTTATTGGGGGGATTTCCCTACGAGCAGTACTTC; cdr3_aa: CASSLLGGFPYEQYF
d_call: TRBD1; j_call: TRBJ2-2; v_call: TRBV2; clone_size: -; cdr3_nt: TGTGCCAGCACCCGACAGGGAACCGGGGAGCTGTTTTTT; cdr3_aa: CASTRQGTGELFF
d_call: -; j_call: TRBJ2-1; v_call: TRBV5-1; clone_size: -; cdr3_nt: TGCGCCAGCAGTATAAACCCGGGACACCCCGACAATGAGCAGTTCTTC; cdr3_aa: CASSINPGHPDNEQFF
d_call: -; j_call: TRBJ2-3; v_call: TRBV29-1; clone_size: -; cdr3_nt: TGCAGCGTTGACACTAGCACAGATACGCAGTATTTT; cdr3_aa: CSVDTSTDTQYF
d_call: -; j_call: TRBJ1-1; v_call: TRBV7-9; clone_size: -; cdr3_nt: TGTGCCAGCAGCCGTACCACGGGGTTGGCTGAAGCTTTCTTT; cdr3_aa: CASSRTTGLAEAFF
d_call: -; j_call: TRBJ1-5; v_call: TRBV2; clone_size: -; cdr3_nt: TGTGCCAGCAAGAAAGCTAGCAATCAGCCCCAGCATTTT; cdr3_aa: CASKKASNQPQHF
d_call: -; j_call: TRBJ2-7; v_call: TRBV4-1; clone_size: -; cdr3_nt: TGCGCCAGCAGCCAAGAATTAAGTGGAAGCGGGTTCTACGAGCAGTACTTC; cdr3_aa: CASSQELSGSGFYEQYF
d_call: -; j_call: TRBJ1-5; v_call: TRBV11-3; clone_size: once; cdr3_nt: TGTGCCAGCAGCTCGTGGGACAAGCGAATTCATCAGCCCCAGCATTTT; cdr3_aa: CASSSWDKRIHQPQHF
d_call: -; j_call: TRBJ2-5; v_call: TRBV4-1; clone_size: -; cdr3_nt: TGCGCCAGCAGCCAAGATGGGACACGGGGGGTAGAGACCCAGTACTTC; cdr3_aa: CASSQDGTRGVETQYF
d_call: -; j_call: TRBJ2-7; v_call: TRBV7-6; clone_size: few; cdr3_nt: TGTGCCAGCAGCGGTGGACAGTTGGGGTCCTACGAGCAGTACTTC; cdr3_aa: CASSGGQLGSYEQYF
d_call: -; j_call: TRBJ2-7; v_call: TRBV7-2; clone_size: -; cdr3_nt: TGTGCCAGCAGCTCGAGCGGGTCCTACGAGCAGTACTTC; cdr3_aa: CASSSSGSYEQYF
d_call: TRBD2; j_call: TRBJ2-3; v_call: TRBV7-2; clone_size: -; cdr3_nt: TGTGCCAGCAGCCAGTTCCTAGCGGGGGTTGGAGATACGCAGTATTTT; cdr3_aa: CASSQFLAGVGDTQYF
d_call: -; j_call: TRBJ1-1; v_call: TRBV4-1; clone_size: -; cdr3_nt: TGCGCCAGCAGCGATGGTAGTGTCAGTGCGGTCGCTTTCTTT; cdr3_aa: CASSDGSVSAVAFF
d_call: -; j_call: TRBJ1-2; v_call: TRBV5-6; clone_size: -; cdr3_nt: TGTGCCAGCAGCACCGCGGGGACTATTGGCTACACCTTC; cdr3_aa: CASSTAGTIGYTF
d_call: TRBD1; j_call: TRBJ2-5; v_call: TRBV5-1; clone_size: -; cdr3_nt: TGCGCCAGCAGCTTGGGAGACAGGGGCCCCCTGGGGTCAGAGACCCAGTACTTC; cdr3_aa: CASSLGDRGPLGSETQYF
d_call: -; j_call: TRBJ1-4; v_call: TRBV6-6; clone_size: few; cdr3_nt: TGTGCCAGCAAAACGGACTATATGGAACTGTTTTTT; cdr3_aa: CASKTDYMELFF
d_call: -; j_call: TRBJ2-1; v_call: TRBV11-2; clone_size: -; cdr3_nt: TGTGCCAGCAGCTTTACGAGGGGGAATGAGCAGTTCTTC; cdr3_aa: CASSFTRGNEQFF
d_call: TRBD1; j_call: TRBJ1-4; v_call: TRBV15; clone_size: -; cdr3_nt: TGTGCCACCAGCCTACTGGGACAGGGTGGACTGTTGGACGAAAAACTGTTTTTT; cdr3_aa: CATSLLGQGGLLDEKLFF